Below, one TCR beta chain is given with its context. Antigen unknown. Germline loops: CDR1 MGHRA, CDR2 YSYEKL. V was pared by 3 bases and J by 0 bases, with 7 bases of the junction left unmatched. The CDR3 covers 17 residues. The study's findings and limits: Larger-cohort validation covered only one TCR beta V-J rearrangement.

After constant-region reverse-primer amplification, full-length variable regions underwent semi-nested PCR with Nested Universal Primer A. Each CDR3 protein is one row after TCRdb ran MiXCR on the 5' RACE reads. Seen here are approximately 5,700 distinct CDR3 sequences, approximately 31% observed once, and the top ten hold around 5.5%. Naive CD4+ cells had CD25+ Tregs removed. The sequence was collected from a female donor with breast cancer. Sequenced sample: naive CD4+ T cells sorted from a lymph node. Documented subset: naive CD4+ T cells, CD4+CD45RA+CD25-. This sequence joins TRBV4-1 and TRBJ2-7; the match to TRBD2 covers 11 bases. The CDR3 protein is CASSQGIAGGSSYEQYF. The CDR3 DNA follows: TGCGCCAGCAGCCAGGGCATAGCGGGAGGGTCCTCCTACGAGCAGTACTTC.